The 20 T cell receptor beta chains below come from one sample, sequenced in a study of T cells expressing NK-cell markers. TCRdb re-called the 5' RACE reads; every CDR3 protein appears as one record, without DNA. The sample table includes 300,000 to 450,000 distinct CDR3 sequences. Sequencing used blood T cells: a sorted CD56 or NKG2C T cell subset, CD4+ or CD8+ T cells, or bulk PBMC T cells (not recorded which). The receptors were gathered from a man aged 18-70 years in good health.

This rearrangement joins TRBV3-1 to TRBJ2-1; TCRdb's D gene call, TRBD2, goes unchecked for lack of DNA. The CDR3 covers 17 residues. Germline CDR1 and CDR2: LGHDT and YNNKEL (reference sequence). The CDR3 is CASSPPGLAGGQGEQFF.

The chain employs TRBV28 and TRBJ1-2; the TCRdb call, TRBD1, lacks DNA for checking. The CDR3 is 17 amino acids. CDR1 is MDHEN, CDR2 SYDVKM, per germline. The CDR3 here is CASSWQGNLYQSLLDTF.

The V call is TRBV7-2, the J call TRBJ2-7; TCRdb calls TRBD1, which cannot be checked without DNA. Germline V gives CDR1 SGHTA, CDR2 FQGNSA. CDR3 length: 16 amino acids. CDR3 protein: CASSLDPSKGGYEQYF.

V is TRBV5-1 and J is TRBJ2-7. This CDR3 comprises 15 residues. Germline V gives CDR1 SGHRS, CDR2 YFSETQ. CDR3 protein: CASSLDGSTPYEQYF.

The gene calls are TRBV11-2 and TRBJ2-3; as DNA is missing, the TRBD1 call by TCRdb cannot be tested. Looked up from germline, CDR1 is SGHAT and CDR2 is FQNNGV. This CDR3 contains 18 residues. CDR3 amino acids: CASSLVRGIPAGTDTQYF.

V gene TRBV29-1 combines with J gene TRBJ1-4; TCRdb names TRBD1, which stays unverified in the absence of DNA. CDR3 length equals 14 residues. From germline, CDR1 is SQVTM and CDR2 ANQGSEA. The CDR3 loop reads CSVVAGQLNEKLFF.

V and J are TRBV25-1 and TRBJ2-3; the D gene TCRdb calls, TRBD1, cannot be checked with no DNA. The CDR3 is 18 residues long. Germline CDR1 is MGHDK and CDR2 is SYGVNS. This CDR3 is CASSPRGGSGGITDTQYF.

The chain is built from TRBV11-3 and TRBJ2-3; checking the TCRdb D call of TRBD2 is not possible without DNA. CDR3 length: 15 amino acids. Germline values: CDR1 SGHNT, CDR2 YENEEA. The CDR3 loop is CASSLGTAGTDTQYF.

The rearrangement links TRBV5-1 to TRBJ2-6; TCRdb outputs TRBD1, but without DNA this stays unchecked. This CDR3 comprises 17 residues. Looked up from germline, CDR1 is SGHRS and CDR2 is YFSETQ. The CDR3 region is CASSRGQGTSGANVLTF.

The V gene is TRBV7-8, the J gene TRBJ1-6. Germline V gives CDR1 SGHVS, CDR2 FQNEAQ. The CDR3 length is 15 residues. CDR3 amino acids: CASSATTVSASPLHF. The full variable domain, its missing parts supplied by reference TRBV7-8 and TRBJ1-6, is GAGVSQSPRYKVAKRGQDVALRCDPISGHVSLFWYQQALGQGPEFLTYFQNEAQLDKSGLPSDRFFAERPEGSVSTLKIQRTQQEDSAVYLCASSATTVSASPLHFGNGTRLTVT.

This chain joins TRBV5-1 and TRBJ1-5. The V gene's germline CDR1 is SGHRS and CDR2 YFSETQ. CDR3 size: 14 residues. CDR3 sequence: CASSLGIAGQPQHF.

The CDR3 loop reads CASSKPDRGLTEAFF. The rearrangement links TRBV5-1 to TRBJ1-1; without DNA, the TCRdb call of TRBD1 cannot be checked. In germline, CDR1 is SGHRS, CDR2 YFSETQ. There are 15 residues in the CDR3.

J is TRBJ1-4 and V is TRBV5-1. Germline values: CDR1 SGHRS, CDR2 YFSETQ. The CDR3 runs to 14 residues. The CDR3 reads CASSLDTQNEKLFF.

V and J are TRBV7-2 and TRBJ2-1; TCRdb outputs TRBD1, but without DNA this stays unchecked. Germline values: CDR1 SGHTA, CDR2 FQGNSA. This CDR3 contains 17 residues. The CDR3 sequence is CASSLGGGITRADEQFF.

This chain joins TRBV6-1 and TRBJ2-1; lacking DNA, the TRBD2 call made by TCRdb goes unchecked. Germline CDR1 MNHNS, CDR2 SASEGT. CDR3 length: 15 amino acids. The CDR3 is CASSVSGGPLNEQFF.

The V call is TRBV24-1, the J call TRBJ2-1; TCRdb outputs TRBD2, but without DNA this stays unchecked. The CDR3 runs to 14 residues. Germline CDR1 reads KGHDR; CDR2 reads SFDVKD. CDR3 in amino acids: CATRTRGGYNEQFF.

The chain recombines TRBV29-1 with TRBJ1-2; TCRdb selects TRBD1, and the lack of DNA leaves this call unchecked. CDR3 length: 15 amino acids. CDR1 is SQVTM, CDR2 ANQGSEA, per germline. CDR3 amino acids: CSVVPTGSNNYGYTF.

The genes are TRBV29-1 and TRBJ1-1; with no DNA, the TCRdb D assignment of TRBD1 cannot be verified. The CDR3 extends over 14 amino acids. Germline V gene data show CDR1 as SQVTM and CDR2 as ANQGSEA. CDR3 sequence: CSVPGQGLNTEAFF.

The genes are TRBV3-1 and TRBJ2-4. The CDR3 spans 11 residues. Germline V CDR1 and CDR2: LGHDT, YNNKEL (reference sequence). This chain's CDR3 is CASSQEGIQYF.

The chain joins TRBV20-1 to TRBJ1-2; TCRdb reports TRBD1, a call that lacks DNA to check it against. Germline V CDR1 and CDR2: DFQATT, SNEGSKA (reference sequence). CDR3 size: 13 residues. The CDR3 loop is CSASSRGLGGYTF.